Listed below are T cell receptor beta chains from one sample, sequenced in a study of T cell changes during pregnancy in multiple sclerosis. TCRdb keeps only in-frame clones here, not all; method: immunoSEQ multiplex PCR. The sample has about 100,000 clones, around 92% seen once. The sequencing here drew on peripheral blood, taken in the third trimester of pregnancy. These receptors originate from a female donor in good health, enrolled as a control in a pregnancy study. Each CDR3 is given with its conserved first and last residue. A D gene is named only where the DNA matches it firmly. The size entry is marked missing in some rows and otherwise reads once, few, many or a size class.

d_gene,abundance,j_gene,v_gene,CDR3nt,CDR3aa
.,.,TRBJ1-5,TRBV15,TGTGCCACCTCCTCACAGGTTTCTAATCAGCCCCAGCATTTT,CATSSQVSNQPQHF
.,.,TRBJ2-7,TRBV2,TGTGCCAGCAGTGTAACGGGGAGCTACGAGCAGTACTTC,CASSVTGSYEQYF
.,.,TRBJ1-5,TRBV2,TGTGCCGGCCACAGGGACGCCAATCAGCCCCAGCATTTT,CAGHRDANQPQHF
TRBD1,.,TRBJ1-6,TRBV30,TGTGCCTCGGATAACCTGGACAGGGGTAATTCACCCCTCCACTTT,CASDNLDRGNSPLHF
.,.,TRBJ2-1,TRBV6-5,TGTGCCAGCAGTTACTCGAAACTTTACCTGAATGAGCAGTTCTTC,CASSYSKLYLNEQFF
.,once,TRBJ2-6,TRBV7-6,TGTGCCAGCAGCTTAAGAGTTTCTGGGGCCAACGTCCTGACTTTC,CASSLRVSGANVLTF
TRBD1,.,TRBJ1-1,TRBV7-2,TGTGCCAGCAGCTTCTCCGGGACAGGGTCTTTCACTGAAGCTTTCTTT,CASSFSGTGSFTEAFF
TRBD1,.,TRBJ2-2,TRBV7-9,TGTGCCAGCACCCCCCGGTGGCAGGGGGTAATCGGGGAGCTGTTTTTT,CASTPRWQGVIGELFF
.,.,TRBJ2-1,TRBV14,TGTGCCAGCAGCCGTCCGACTCAGGGGCGCCATGAGCAGTTCTTC,CASSRPTQGRHEQFF
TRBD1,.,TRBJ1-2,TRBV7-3,TGTGCCAGCAGCCCACAGGGGGGCTATGGCTACACCTTC,CASSPQGGYGYTF
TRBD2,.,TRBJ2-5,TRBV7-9,TGTGCCAGCAGCTTCACGGGGGGGCTTGAGACCCAGTACTTC,CASSFTGGLETQYF
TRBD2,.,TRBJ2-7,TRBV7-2,TGTGCCAGCAGCTCCGGACTAGCGGGAGACGAGCAGTACTTC,CASSSGLAGDEQYF
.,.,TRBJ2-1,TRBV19,TGTGCCAGTAGTATTGGTTCGCGCGATGAGCAGTTCTTC,CASSIGSRDEQFF
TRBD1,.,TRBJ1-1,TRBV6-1,TGTGCCAGCAGTGCCGGGACAGGGGGTGGTTTGGGCACTGAAGCTTTCTTT,CASSAGTGGGLGTEAFF
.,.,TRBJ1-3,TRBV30,TGTGCCTGGAGTGTCGAGGGCTCTGGAAACACCATATATTTT,CAWSVEGSGNTIYF
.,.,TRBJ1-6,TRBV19,TGTGCCAGTAGTATGAGAGGAAATTCACCCCTCCACTTT,CASSMRGNSPLHF
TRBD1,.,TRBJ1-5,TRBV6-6,TGTGCCAGCAGGGGGGGACAGCTAAATCAGCCCCAGCATTTT,CASRGGQLNQPQHF
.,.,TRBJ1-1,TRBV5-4,TGTGCCAGCAGCTACGGACAGAAGAACACTGAAGCTTTCTTT,CASSYGQKNTEAFF
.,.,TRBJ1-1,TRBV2,TGTGCCAGCAGTGTCGAGGGAAACACTGAAGCTTTCTTT,CASSVEGNTEAFF
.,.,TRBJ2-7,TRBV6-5,TGTGCCAGCAGCCTAGGCCCGCTTTACGAGCAGTACTTC,CASSLGPLYEQYF
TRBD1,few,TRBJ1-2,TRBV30,TGTGCCTGGAGTCTAACAGGGGGAATCTATGGCTACACCTTC,CAWSLTGGIYGYTF
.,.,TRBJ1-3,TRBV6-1,TGTGCCAGCAGTGGCCAGACAGTAGGCTCTGGAAACACCATATATTTT,CASSGQTVGSGNTIYF
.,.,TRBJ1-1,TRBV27,TGTGCCAGCCATAGCCTCCCCATGAACACTGAAGCTTTCTTT,CASHSLPMNTEAFF
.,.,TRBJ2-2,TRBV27,TGTGCCAGCAGTTTAGGGGCGGTGGGTACCGGGGAGCTGTTTTTT,CASSLGAVGTGELFF
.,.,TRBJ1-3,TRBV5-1,TGCGCCAGCAGCTCAGACATTTCCGGAAACACCATATATTTT,CASSSDISGNTIYF
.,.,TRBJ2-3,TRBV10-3,TGTGCCATCAGTGGGGACGGTGGAGGGGGCACAGATACGCAGTATTTT,CAISGDGGGGTDTQYF
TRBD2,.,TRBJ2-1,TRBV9,TGTGCCAGCAGCGTAGGGGCTAGCGGGGGGCGTAATGAGCAGTTCTTC,CASSVGASGGRNEQFF
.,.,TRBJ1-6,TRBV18,TGTGCCAGCTCACCACGTGAACAGGGCATATCCCTCCACTTT,CASSPREQGISLHF
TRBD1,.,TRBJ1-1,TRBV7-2,TGTGCCAGCAGCTCCCAGGGGGACACTGAAGCTTTCTTT,CASSSQGDTEAFF
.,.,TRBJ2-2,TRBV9,TGTGCCAGCAGCGTAGTCGCCGGGGAGCTGTTTTTT,CASSVVAGELFF
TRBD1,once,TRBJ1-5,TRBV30,TGTGCCTGGAGTGGGGGGACAGGGGAGGGCAGTAGCAATCAGCCCCAGCATTTT,CAWSGGTGEGSSNQPQHF
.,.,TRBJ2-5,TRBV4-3,TGCGCCAGCAGCCAAGAGGGGCTGAAAACGGAGACCCAGTACTTC,CASSQEGLKTETQYF
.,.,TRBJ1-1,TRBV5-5,TGTGCCAGCAGCTTCCGGGATTTGAACACTGAAGCTTTCTTT,CASSFRDLNTEAFF
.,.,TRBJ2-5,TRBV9,TGTGCCAGCACCCCCTGGGGGGGGCGAGGGGAGACCCAGTACTTC,CASTPWGGRGETQYF
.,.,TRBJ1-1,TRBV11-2,TGTGCCAGCAGCTTATCGCACAGTGAAGCTTTCTTT,CASSLSHSEAFF
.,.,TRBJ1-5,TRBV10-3,TGTGCCATCAGTGAGTCTTGGCAGGGAGGGGGTCAGCCCCAGCATTTT,CAISESWQGGGQPQHF